Sequencing of this T cell receptor beta chain was carried out in a study of Ad26.COV2.S vaccination and SARS-CoV-2 variants. Study-level results: There was reportedly substantial breadth in spike-specific CD8+ and CD4+ T cell responses after vaccination.

Germline values: CDR1 MGHDK, CDR2 SYGVNS. V lost 7 bases, J lost 0 bases, and 9 bases lay in between. The CDR3 totals 14 residues. This clone has just one count. Its antigen is as yet unknown. Profiled with immunoSEQ multiplex PCR; TCRdb holds only in-frame clones, not every one. The top ten clones hold around 1.5% of a sample with fewer than 800,000 clones, roughly nine tenths of them seen once. Noted treatment: 15 to 20 received Ad26.COV2.S at low or high dose, single or two shots; 5 received placebo; per-sample allocation not given. Samples came from day 63 after the first vaccine or placebo injection. The donor was a Boston adult aged 18-55 years. An Ad26 vector expressing Wuhan-strain SARS-CoV-2 spike constituted the vaccine.

The TCR was taken from a person aged 18-60 years who received the Ad26.COV2.S COVID-19 vaccine or a placebo. The sequencing used peripheral blood, collected in a trial of Ad26.COV2.S vaccine versus placebo. The chain recombines TRBV25-1 with TRBJ2-2; TRBD1 is a possible D gene (5 bases). For the CDR3, the DNA is TGTGCCAGCACTGAGACAGCGAACACCGGGGAGCTGTTTTTT. Its protein product is CASTETANTGELFF.